Given below is one T cell receptor beta chain in context. What it recognizes is unknown. The TRB libraries of cDNA were built by UMI-labeled 5' RACE. After re-calling the 5' RACE reads, TCRdb lists one entry per CDR3 protein, DNA absent. The specimen's table records some 45,000 distinct CDR3 sequences. Germline-derived CDR1 and CDR2 are SGHVS and FQNEAQ. This CDR3 is built from 16 residues. This record belongs to a study of CXCR3-negative and CXCR3-positive naive CD8 T cells. General study points: After cryopreservation, CXCR3 expression dropped partially; most assays used fresh PBMCs. Naive CXCR3-positive and CXCR3-negative cells shared similar TRBV-TRBJ usage, unlike memory cells.

This chain uses TRBV7-8 with TRBJ2-3; TCRdb lists TRBD1, though no DNA is available to test this call. Sequencing used naive CXCR3- CD8+ T cells from blood. Documented subset: CD45RO-CCR7+CD27+CD95- naive CD8+ T cells lacking CXCR3 (TNR3-). The sequence was obtained from a human donor in good health. Some clones in this sample may be carry-over from other donors' samples. The CDR3 is CASSYLGSGPGDTQYF.